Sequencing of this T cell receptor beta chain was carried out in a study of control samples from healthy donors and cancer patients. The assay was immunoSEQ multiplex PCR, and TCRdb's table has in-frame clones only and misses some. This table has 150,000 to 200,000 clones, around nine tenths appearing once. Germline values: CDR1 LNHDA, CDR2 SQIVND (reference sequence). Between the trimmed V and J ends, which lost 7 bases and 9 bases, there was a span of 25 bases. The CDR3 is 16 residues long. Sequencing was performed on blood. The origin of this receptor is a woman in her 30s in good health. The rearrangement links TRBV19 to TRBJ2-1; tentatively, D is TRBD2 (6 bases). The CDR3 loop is CASTPTRGMSTAEQFF. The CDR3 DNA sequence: TGTGCCAGTACCCCTACCCGGGGGATGAGCACGGCTGAGCAGTTCTTC.